Following are 14 T cell receptor beta chains from one sample sequenced in a study of a mutant IDH1 vaccine in newly diagnosed glioma. Time point given: week 5, during vaccination. The study gave 300 ug of mutant IDH1 20-mer peptide per vaccine dose, with topical imiquimod. These TCRs are of unknown antigen specificity. The repertoire was sequenced with immunoSEQ multiplex PCR; TCRdb's copy has only in-frame clones and lacks some. The repertoire holds around 56,000 clones, with 82% as singletons. Specimen: PBMCs, collected from a glioma patient whose treatment included an IDH1 peptide vaccine. These TCRs come from a woman aged 18-29 years with glioma. Some clones in this sample may be carry-over from other donors' samples.

The chain uses TRBV5-1 and TRBJ1-1; 7 bases line up with TRBD1. This CDR3 is built from 13 residues. Germline CDR1 and CDR2: SGHRS and YFSETQ. With 4 bases clipped from V and 5 bases from J, the junction kept 5 bases outside the gene matches. The CDR3 nucleotides are TGCGCCAGCAGCCAGGGGGGGGCGACTGAAGCTTTCTTT. Its protein product is CASSQGGATEAFF.

The gene calls are TRBV5-1 and TRBJ2-1; a possible D gene is TRBD2 (6 bases). Germline loops: CDR1 SGHRS, CDR2 YFSETQ. V shed 4 bases and J shed 9 bases, with 20 bases lying between them. The CDR3 has 15 amino acids. The CDR3 region has the DNA TGCGCCAGCAGCCCAACTAGCTATTCTACAATTGAGCAGTTCTTC. Translating it yields CASSPTSYSTIEQFF.

The chain uses TRBV29-1 and TRBJ2-7; tentative D call: TRBD2 (6 bases). Trimming stripped 8 bases from V and 6 bases from J, with 23 bases between. This CDR3 is built from 14 residues. Germline V gene data show CDR1 as SQVTM and CDR2 as ANQGSEA. Here the CDR3 reads CSTRWGTEIGEQYF. DNA of the CDR3: TGCAGCACCCGATGGGGGACTGAGATTGGCGAGCAGTACTTC.

The CDR3 bases are TGCGCCAGTCAGAACTATGGCTACACCTTC. Translation: CASQNYGYTF. The chain combines TRBV10-1 with TRBJ1-2; D not certain. The CDR3 is 10 amino acids. Trimming stripped 9 bases from V and 2 bases from J, with 4 bases between. Per the germline V gene, CDR1 is WNHNN and CDR2 is SYGVQD (reference sequence).

The chain combines TRBV25-1 with TRBJ2-7; possibly TRBD2 for D (7 bases). Germline-derived CDR1 and CDR2 are MGHDK and SYGVNS. Trimming took off 2 bases at V and 5 bases at J, with 16 bases between the two ends. The length of the CDR3 is 15 residues. The CDR3 loop is CASSERGGYSHEQYF. The CDR3 DNA is TGTGCCAGCAGTGAAAGGGGGGGCTATTCCCACGAGCAGTACTTC.

The rearrangement joins TRBV27 to TRBJ1-1, with 10 positions matching TRBD1. From germline, CDR1 is MNHEY and CDR2 SMNVEV (reference sequence). The CDR3 is made up of 14 amino acids. Unmatched junction bases numbered 5, after V lost 5 bases and J lost 5 bases. The CDR3 region has the DNA TGTGCCAGCAGTCGACAGGGGGCGAAGACTGAAGCTTTCTTT. It encodes CASSRQGAKTEAFF.

J is TRBJ1-2 and V is TRBV5-1; weak D call: TRBD1 (6 bases). The CDR3 covers 11 residues. Germline V CDR1 and CDR2: SGHRS, YFSETQ. The V end was cut by 5 bases, the J end by 6 bases, with 8 bases between. For the CDR3, the DNA is TGCGCCAGCAGAGAGGGGGATGGCTACACCTTC. Protein product: CASREGDGYTF.

The V and J genes are TRBV7-9 and TRBJ1-4; 8 nucleotides agree with TRBD1. From germline, CDR1 is SEHNR and CDR2 FQNEAQ (reference sequence). With V trimmed by 5 bases and J by 7 bases, 6 bases remained unmatched. The CDR3 has 14 residues. The CDR3 coding sequence is TGTGCCAGCAGCACAGGGGGAGGAATTGAAAAACTGTTTTTT. Its translation is CASSTGGGIEKLFF.

This chain joins TRBV10-1 and TRBJ1-1; D unresolved. Germline-derived CDR1 and CDR2 are WNHNN and SYGVQD (reference sequence). The V and J ends lost 3 bases and 1 base respectively, with 12 bases between them. CDR3 length equals 15 residues. The CDR3 coding sequence is TGCGCCAGCAGTGATCTCGGGGTGACGAACACTGAAGCTTTCTTT. Amino acid sequence: CASSDLGVTNTEAFF.

The chain carries TRBV6-5 and TRBJ1-2; TRBD1 matches at 9 bases. CDR3 size: 15 residues. V was pared by 4 bases and J by 7 bases, with 10 bases of the junction left unmatched. Germline CDR1 MNHEY, CDR2 SVGAGI. In DNA form, the CDR3 reads TGTGCCAGCAGTTTTCTCCAACAGGGGGCGGGTGGCTACACCTTC. Protein sequence: CASSFLQQGAGGYTF.

This sequence joins TRBV11-3 and TRBJ2-5; the match to TRBD2 covers 9 bases. The J segment lost 1 base and the V segment lost 4 bases, leaving 4 bases of the junction unmatched. The germline V gene encodes CDR1 SGHNT and CDR2 YENEEA. The CDR3 has 15 residues. The CDR3 protein is CASSSRLAVQETQYF. DNA of the CDR3: TGTGCCAGCAGCTCCCGACTAGCGGTCCAAGAGACCCAGTACTTC.

The chain uses TRBV11-2 and TRBJ2-7; a weak D match, TRBD2 (5 bases). Trimming left V 1 base short and J 2 bases short, with 6 bases between. The CDR3 is 13 amino acids. The V gene's germline CDR1 is SGHAT and CDR2 FQNNGV. The CDR3 DNA reads TGTGCCAGCAGCTTAGGACTAACCTACGAGCAGTACTTC. Its translation is CASSLGLTYEQYF.

V is TRBV18 and J is TRBJ2-7; the match to TRBD1 covers 7 bases. J lost 3 bases, V lost 2 bases, and 7 bases had no gene match. The CDR3 is made up of 15 amino acids. Germline V gene sequence: CDR1 KGHSH, CDR2 LQKENI. CDR3 protein: CASSPYRGPYYEQYF. DNA of the CDR3: TGTGCCAGCTCACCATACAGGGGACCTTACTACGAGCAGTACTTC.

The chain's CDR3 is CASSQDGGGAPGEQYF. As DNA, the CDR3 is TGCGCCAGCAGCCAAGACGGCGGGGGGGCTCCCGGTGAGCAGTACTTC. This rearrangement joins TRBV4-1 to TRBJ2-7; TRBD2 matches 9 bases. With 0 bases clipped from V and 7 bases from J, the junction kept 10 bases outside the gene matches. The CDR3 runs to 16 residues. Germline V gene lookup returns CDR1 MGHRA and CDR2 YSYEKL.